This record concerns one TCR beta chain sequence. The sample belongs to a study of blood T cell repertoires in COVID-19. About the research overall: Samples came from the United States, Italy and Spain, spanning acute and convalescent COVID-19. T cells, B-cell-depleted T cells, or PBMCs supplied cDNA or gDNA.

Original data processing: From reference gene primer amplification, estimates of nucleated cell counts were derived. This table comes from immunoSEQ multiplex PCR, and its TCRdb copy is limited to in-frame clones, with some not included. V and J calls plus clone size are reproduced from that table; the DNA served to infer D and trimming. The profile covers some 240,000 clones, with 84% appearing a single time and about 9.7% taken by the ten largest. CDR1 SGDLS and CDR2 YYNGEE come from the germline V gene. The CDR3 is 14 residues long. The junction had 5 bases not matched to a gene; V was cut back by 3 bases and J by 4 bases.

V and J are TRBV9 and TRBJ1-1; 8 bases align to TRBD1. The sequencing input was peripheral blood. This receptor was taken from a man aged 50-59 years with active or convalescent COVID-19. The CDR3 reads CASSAPGGRTEAFF. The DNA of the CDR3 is TGTGCCAGCAGCGCCCCAGGGGGCCGCACTGAAGCTTTCTTT.